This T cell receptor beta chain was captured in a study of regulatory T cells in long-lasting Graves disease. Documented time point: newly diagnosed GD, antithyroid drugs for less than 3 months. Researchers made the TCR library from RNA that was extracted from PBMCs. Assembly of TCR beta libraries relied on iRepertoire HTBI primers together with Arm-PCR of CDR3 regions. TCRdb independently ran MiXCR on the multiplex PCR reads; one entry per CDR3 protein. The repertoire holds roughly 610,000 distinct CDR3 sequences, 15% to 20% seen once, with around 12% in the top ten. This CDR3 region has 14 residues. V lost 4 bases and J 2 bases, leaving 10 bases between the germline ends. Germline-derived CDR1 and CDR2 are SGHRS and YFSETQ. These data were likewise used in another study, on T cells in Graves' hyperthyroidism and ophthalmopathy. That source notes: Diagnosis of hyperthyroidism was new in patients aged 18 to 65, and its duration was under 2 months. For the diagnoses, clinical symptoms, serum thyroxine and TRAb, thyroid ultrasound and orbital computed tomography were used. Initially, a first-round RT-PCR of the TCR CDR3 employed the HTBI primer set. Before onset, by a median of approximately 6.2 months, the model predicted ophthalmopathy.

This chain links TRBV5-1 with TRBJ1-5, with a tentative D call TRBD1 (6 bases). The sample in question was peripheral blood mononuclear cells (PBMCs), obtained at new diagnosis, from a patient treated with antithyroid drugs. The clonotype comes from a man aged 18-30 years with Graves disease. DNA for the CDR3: TGCGCCAGCAGCGAGAGGGGGGGCAATCAGCCCCAGCATTTT. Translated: CASSERGGNQPQHF.